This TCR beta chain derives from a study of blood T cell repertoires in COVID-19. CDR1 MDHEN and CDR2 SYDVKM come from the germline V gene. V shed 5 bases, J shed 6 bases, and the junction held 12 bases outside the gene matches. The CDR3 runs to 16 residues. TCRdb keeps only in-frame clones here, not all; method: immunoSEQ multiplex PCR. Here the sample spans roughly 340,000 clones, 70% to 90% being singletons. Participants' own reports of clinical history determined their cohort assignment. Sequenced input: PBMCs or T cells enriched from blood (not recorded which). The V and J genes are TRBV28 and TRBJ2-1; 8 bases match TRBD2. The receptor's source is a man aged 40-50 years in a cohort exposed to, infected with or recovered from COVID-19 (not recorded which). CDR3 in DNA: TGTGCCAGCAGTCTGCTTATGGTAGCGGGACCCAATGAGCAGTTCTTC. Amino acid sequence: CASSLLMVAGPNEQFF. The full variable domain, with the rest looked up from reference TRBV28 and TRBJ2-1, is DVKVTQSSRYLVKRTGEKVFLECVQDMDHENMFWYRQDPGLGLRLIYFSYDVKMKEKGDIPEGYSVSREKKERFSLILESASTNQTSMYLCASSLLMVAGPNEQFFGPGTRLTVL.